The 10 T cell receptor beta chains reported below all come from one sample, sequenced in a study of T cells after yellow fever vaccination. TCRdb itself ran the 5' RACE reads through MiXCR, one entry per CDR3 protein. This table holds 68,000 or so distinct CDR3 sequences, 6.5% to 9% found once. Sequenced here: CD8+ T cells sorted from PBMCs, sampled 15 days after the yellow fever booster vaccination. The origin of the receptors is a man between 25 and 39 years old who received the YFV17D yellow fever vaccine.

The chain employs TRBV20-1 and TRBJ1-1, with D maybe TRBD1 (6 bases). Germline-derived CDR1 and CDR2 are DFQATT and SNEGSKA (reference sequence). The V end lost 6 bases, the J end lost 4 bases, and 6 bases lay between the germline ends. CDR3 length equals 10 residues. CDR3 nucleotides: TGCAGTGCAGGGGGCACTGAAGCTTTCTTT. Protein product: CSAGGTEAFF.

This clonotype showed up many times. The chain uses TRBV7-9 and TRBJ2-1, with 8 bases matching TRBD2. The V gene's germline CDR1 is SEHNR and CDR2 FQNEAQ (reference sequence). The V and J ends lost 5 bases and 5 bases, in that order; junction bases with no gene match: 8. The CDR3 spans 15 residues. The DNA of the CDR3 is TGTGCCAGCAGCCCCGGGACTAGGGCCCACAATGAGCAGTTCTTC. The encoded protein is CASSPGTRAHNEQFF.

There are many counts of this clonotype. The rearrangement links TRBV7-2 to TRBJ2-5, with D perhaps TRBD2 (5 bases). The CDR3 spans 13 residues. The V gene's germline CDR1 is SGHTA and CDR2 FQGNSA. Between the trimmed V and J ends, which lost 4 bases and 5 bases, there was a span of 11 bases. The DNA of the CDR3 is TGTGCCAGCAGCTGGGGTGGGGAGGAGACCCAGTACTTC. Its protein product is CASSWGGEETQYF.

Many counts were recorded for this clonotype. The genes are TRBV7-2 and TRBJ2-1; 8 positions agree with TRBD1. J lost 6 bases, V lost 3 bases, and 1 base had no gene match. The CDR3 runs 13 residues. CDR1 is SGHTA and CDR2 is FQGNSA in the germline V gene. For the CDR3, the DNA is TGTGCCAGCAGCTTGACAGGGGTCAATGAGCAGTTCTTC. This sequence encodes CASSLTGVNEQFF.

In its sample, this clonotype was seen many times. This chain uses TRBV29-1 with TRBJ2-3; D is possibly TRBD1 (6 bases). Deletions cut 1 base from V and 6 bases from J, with 23 bases between. CDR3 length: 17 amino acids. CDR1 SQVTM and CDR2 ANQGSEA come from the germline V gene. For the CDR3, the DNA is TGCAGCGTTGAAGTGCCCTGGGGGACACGAATAGGGGATACGCAGTATTTT. Its protein product is CSVEVPWGTRIGDTQYF.

In this sample, this clonotype turned up many times. The chain links TRBV24-1 to TRBJ2-5, with TRBD2 identical over 7 bases. The CDR3 runs to 14 residues. The trim removed 3 bases at V and 4 bases at J, leaving 4 bases unmatched. Germline loops: CDR1 KGHDR, CDR2 SFDVKD. For the CDR3, the DNA is TGTGCCACCAGTGATAGTGGGGGGGGAGAGACCCAGTACTTC. The encoded protein is CATSDSGGGETQYF.

The chain has TRBV7-8 and TRBJ2-2; no clear D gene. CDR3 length: 15 amino acids. Germline loops: CDR1 SGHVS, CDR2 FQNEAQ. Trimming removed 3 bases at V and 4 bases at J, with 12 bases between. The CDR3: CASSLTMPGTGELFF. The DNA for the CDR3 is TGTGCCAGCAGCTTGACAATGCCGGGCACCGGGGAGCTGTTTTTT.

In its sample, this clonotype was seen a few times. The V call is TRBV7-8, the J call TRBJ2-3; weak D call: TRBD2 (6 bases). Germline loops: CDR1 SGHVS, CDR2 FQNEAQ. The V end lost 2 bases, the J end lost 2 bases, and 20 bases lay between the germline ends. CDR3 size: 18 residues. In DNA form, the CDR3 reads TGTGCCAGCAGCTTACATACGGGGGATAATCCATACACAGATACGCAGTATTTT. Translation: CASSLHTGDNPYTDTQYF.

This clonotype appeared many times. The rearrangement uses TRBV27 and TRBJ2-5, with TRBD2 matching 9 bases. J lost 1 base, V lost 3 bases, and 0 bases had no gene match. CDR3 size: 14 residues. Germline V lookup: CDR1 MNHEY, CDR2 SMNVEV (reference sequence). Here the CDR3 DNA reads TGTGCCAGCAGTTTGACTAGCGGCCAAGAGACCCAGTACTTC. Its translation: CASSLTSGQETQYF.

The table lists this clonotype with many counts. One end of the junction fails to match germline, which may point to a read error. The chain has TRBV11-3 and TRBJ1-1; D is unclear. This CDR3 spans 12 amino acids. The germline V gene has CDR1 SGHNT and CDR2 YENEEA. The CDR3 DNA reads as TGTGCCAGCAGCTTAGAGGGCGCTGAGGCTTTCTTT. It is translated as CASSLEGAEAFF.